This TCR beta chain was obtained from a study of blood T cell repertoires in COVID-19. This table comes from immunoSEQ multiplex PCR, and its TCRdb copy is limited to in-frame clones, with some not included. The table lists around 210,000 clones, around 88% of them singletons. V was clipped by 2 bases and J by 5 bases; unmatched bases: 4. The germline V gene has CDR1 SEHNR and CDR2 FQNEAQ (reference sequence). The CDR3 is 14 amino acids. The sequence was obtained from a man between 18 and 35 years old with active or convalescent COVID-19. Material for sequencing was peripheral blood. The chain links TRBV7-9 to TRBJ1-2; 8 bases agree with TRBD1. This CDR3 is CASSLSDRDYGYTF. The CDR3 DNA reads as TGTGCCAGCAGCTTATCGGACAGGGATTATGGCTACACCTTC. Together with reference TRBV7-9 and TRBJ1-2, the CDR3 gives the full variable domain: DTGVSQNPRHKITKRGQNVTFRCDPISEHNRLYWYRQTLGQGPEFLTYFQNEAQLEKSRLLSDRFSAERPKGSFSTLEIQRTEQGDSAMYLCASSLSDRDYGYTFGSGTRLTVV.